The 19 T cell receptor beta chains listed next were all sequenced from one sample in a study of molecular identifiers for immune sequencing clone quantification. TCRdb re-analysed the PCR reads in MiXCR, keeping a single row per CDR3 protein. The repertoire holds about 640,000 distinct CDR3 sequences, with 15% to 20% as singletons. The sequencing sample was made of naive CD8+ T cells from blood, with Jurkat cell RNA spiked in. As to subset: FACS-sorted CD8+CD4-CCR7+CD45RA+ naive T cells. Every receptor here comes from a human donor in good health. Some libraries in this study had Jurkat cell RNA spiked in.

About this clonotype: This could be a read error, since a much larger clone is one nucleotide away. The chain couples TRBV7-9 to TRBJ2-3; D remains unclear. Looked up from germline, CDR1 is SEHNR and CDR2 is FQNEAQ (reference sequence). The CDR3 is 16 residues long. The V end was cut by 5 bases, the J end by 0 bases, with 15 bases between. The CDR3 protein is CASSLWIDTSTDTQYF. In DNA form, the CDR3 reads TGTGCCAGCAGCCTTTGGATAGACACTAGCACAGATACGCAGTATTTT.

This clonotype was recorded at least ten times. J is TRBJ2-2 and V is TRBV19; D possibly corresponds to TRBD1 (6 bases). Per germline, CDR1 LNHDA and CDR2 SQIVND (reference sequence). The CDR3 is made up of 17 amino acids. Trimming removed 3 bases at V and 5 bases at J, with 19 bases between. CDR3 sequence (DNA): TGTGCCAGTAGTATGGGCCAGGGGATCGTAGAAACCGGGGAGCTGTTTTTT. Protein product: CASSMGQGIVETGELFF.

The chain joins TRBV19 to TRBJ2-3, with a weak D call TRBD2 (5 bases). Germline assignment: CDR1 LNHDA and CDR2 SQIVND (reference sequence). The CDR3 has 14 amino acids. V dropped 2 bases and J dropped 1 base, with 7 bases sitting between them. This chain's CDR3 is CASSIYGGTDTQYF. For the CDR3, the DNA is TGTGCCAGTAGTATATACGGGGGCACAGATACGCAGTATTTT.

This clonotype was recorded at least ten times. The chain joins TRBV7-9 to TRBJ2-5, with D possibly TRBD1 on 6 matching bases. The CDR3 totals 14 residues. From germline, CDR1 is SEHNR and CDR2 FQNEAQ (reference sequence). Trimming left V 1 base short and J 7 bases short, with 13 bases between. The chain's CDR3 is CASSLVSGDGTQYF. DNA of the CDR3: TGTGCCAGCAGCTTAGTTTCAGGGGATGGGACCCAGTACTTC.

This clonotype was recorded only once. The conserved phenylalanine or tryptophan is not found at the CDR3 terminus, so this likely reflects a read error. This chain joins TRBV3-1 and TRBJ2-2; TRBD2 aligns across 9 bases. CDR3 length: 18 amino acids. Germline CDR1 and CDR2: LGHDT and YNNKEL (reference sequence). The V and J ends lost 1 base and 2 bases, in that order; junction bases with no gene match: 8. CDR3 in DNA: TGTGCCAGCAGCCAAGTTTCCAGCGGGGGGATAAACACCGGGGAGCTGTTTTCT. Its translation: CASSQVSSGGINTGELFS.

The chain recombines TRBV7-3 with TRBJ2-5; TRBD2 matches at 7 bases. The length of the CDR3 is 15 residues. Germline V gene lookup returns CDR1 SGHTA and CDR2 FQGTGA. With 2 bases clipped from V and 4 bases from J, the junction kept 7 bases outside the gene matches. The CDR3 loop reads CASSLGGSGRETQYF. The CDR3 nucleotides read TGTGCCAGCAGCTTAGGCGGGAGCGGTAGAGAGACCCAGTACTTC.

There are many counts of this clonotype. The gene calls are TRBV27 and TRBJ2-3, with a possible D match to TRBD2 (6 bases). The CDR3 has 16 residues. CDR1 is MNHEY, CDR2 SMNVEV, per germline (reference sequence). Trimming removed 4 bases from V and 1 base from J, with 15 bases in between. The DNA of the CDR3 is TGTGCCAGCAGTTCCACTAGCATCCCTCGCACAGATACGCAGTATTTT. Translation: CASSSTSIPRTDTQYF.

This clonotype was picked up many times. The V and J genes are TRBV4-1 and TRBJ1-4; perhaps TRBD1 as D (5 bases). Trimming pared 3 bases from V and 14 bases from J, leaving 16 bases between. Germline values: CDR1 MGHRA, CDR2 YSYEKL. The CDR3 spans 13 residues. CDR3 region: CASSQIIRDPLFF. Here the CDR3 DNA reads TGCGCCAGCAGCCAGATCATTAGGGACCCCCTGTTTTTT.

This clonotype was seen repeatedly, ten times or more. The genes are TRBV12-3 or TRBV12-4 and TRBJ1-1; D unclear. Deletions cut 3 bases from V and 0 bases from J, with 11 bases between. This CDR3 contains 15 residues. For the CDR3, the DNA is TGTGCCAGCAGTTTCCAGACCGGGATGAACACTGAAGCTTTCTTT. This encodes CASSFQTGMNTEAFF.

On this clonotype itself: Just one base apart from a much larger clone, this may be a read error. The chain carries TRBV7-9 and TRBJ2-1; 10 nucleotides line up with TRBD1. This CDR3 comprises 14 residues. The junction had 10 bases not matched to a gene; V was cut back by 7 bases and J by 10 bases. The V gene's germline CDR1 is SEHNR and CDR2 FQNEAQ (reference sequence). The CDR3 protein is CASTHPGQGFEQFF. The DNA of the CDR3 is TGTGCCAGCACCCACCCGGGACAGGGGTTCGAGCAGTTCTTC.

This clonotype has only a few counts. V is TRBV7-6 and J is TRBJ2-1, with TRBD2 as a possible D gene (7 bases). This CDR3 comprises 16 residues. V lost 2 bases and J 4 bases, leaving 15 bases between the germline ends. Germline CDR1 reads SGHVS; CDR2 reads FNYEAQ. The CDR3 DNA is TGTGCCAGCAGCTTATCCCTGGGGGGGCTTTACAATGAGCAGTTCTTC. It yields the protein CASSLSLGGLYNEQFF.

The table lists this clonotype with many counts. The chain employs TRBV10-3 and TRBJ2-3; D gene ambiguous. Trimming took off 5 bases at V and 2 bases at J, with 8 bases between the two ends. The length of the CDR3 is 13 residues. Looked up from germline, CDR1 is ENHRY and CDR2 is SYGVKD. CDR3 sequence (DNA): TGTGCCATCAGTATTACCTCCACAGATACGCAGTATTTT. Protein sequence: CAISITSTDTQYF.

This clonotype has a handful of counts. The gene calls are TRBV27 and TRBJ2-3; maybe TRBD2 (6 bases). With 5 bases removed from V and 7 bases from J, the gap between germline ends came to 22 bases. The CDR3 is 16 residues long. Germline V gene data show CDR1 as MNHEY and CDR2 as SMNVEV (reference sequence). CDR3 nucleotides: TGTGCCAGCAGTACAACGGGACTCAACTCCCGGAATACGCAGTATTTT. Protein product: CASSTTGLNSRNTQYF.

This clonotype turned up a few times. The J gene is TRBJ1-2, the V gene TRBV27; D not certain. The CDR3 consists of 18 residues. Looked up from germline, CDR1 is MNHEY and CDR2 is SMNVEV (reference sequence). V was cut by 4 bases and J by 6 bases, with 27 bases left in between. CDR3 nucleotide sequence: TGTGCCAGCAGTTCGTTACCCCCCCGGACCTTCACACGCGATGGCTACACCTTC. Translating it yields CASSSLPPRTFTRDGYTF.

A word on this clonotype: A clone one base away is much larger, so this may be a read error. The chain has TRBV18 and TRBJ2-5; D is undetermined. This CDR3 region has 13 residues. Per germline, CDR1 KGHSH and CDR2 LQKENI. In DNA form, the CDR3 reads TGTGCCAGCTCACCATACGACCAAGAGACCCTGTACTTC. This codes for CASSPYDQETLYF.

A word on this clonotype: This may be a read error: a much more frequent sequence differs by one nucleotide. The rearrangement links TRBV5-3 to TRBJ2-7; D gene unclear. TRBV5-3 belongs to the ORF category, with a function that is uncertain. This CDR3 region has 12 residues. The CDR3 protein is CASSSMGCEQYF. In DNA, the CDR3 is TGTGCCAGCAGCTCCATGGGCTGCGAGCAGTACTTC.

This clonotype turned up a few times. This chain's CDR3 is CASSVGGGIQPQHF. CDR3 in DNA: TGTGCCAGCAGCGTAGGGGGAGGGATACAGCCCCAGCATTTT. The V call is TRBV9, the J call TRBJ1-5; D is unclear. With 0 bases removed from V and 7 bases from J, the gap between germline ends came to 11 bases. This CDR3 comprises 14 residues. Germline V lookup: CDR1 SGDLS, CDR2 YYNGEE.

This clonotype has more than one count but fewer than ten. The V call is TRBV12-3 or TRBV12-4, the J call TRBJ2-1; 10 bases are shared with TRBD1. This CDR3 contains 16 residues. After removal of 5 bases from V and 4 bases from J, the junction contained 8 bases not matched to a gene. The CDR3 spells CASSPWGQGQYNEQFF. Here the CDR3 DNA reads TGTGCCAGCAGTCCCTGGGGACAGGGGCAGTACAATGAGCAGTTCTTC.

Ten or more counts support this clonotype. The J gene is TRBJ2-7, the V gene TRBV6-2 or TRBV6-3, with 9 nucleotides matching TRBD2. This CDR3 contains 15 residues. CDR1 is MNHEY and CDR2 is SVGEGT in the germline V gene. V was pared by 2 bases and J by 6 bases, with 8 bases of the junction left unmatched. CDR3: CASSYMVAGAGEQYF. The DNA of the CDR3 is TGTGCCAGCAGTTACATGGTAGCGGGAGCCGGCGAGCAGTACTTC.